Reported below is one T cell receptor (beta chain). Its antigen is not identified. Profiling relied on immunoSEQ multiplex PCR, and the TCRdb table lists in-frame clones only, not all of them. Among some 130,000 clones, approximately 92% were seen once, and the ten largest hold 1.9%. The data belong to a study of T cell responses to AZD1222 COVID-19 vaccine. Whether given at about 4 or about 12 weeks, second doses were pooled. Germline CDR1 reads SGHAT; CDR2 reads FQNNGV. The CDR3 length is 17 residues. The V segment lost 5 bases and the J segment 7 bases; nucleotides outside the gene matches: 14. Study-wide points: In the spike-specific TCR repertoire, nearly half reportedly target unmutated variant regions.

This receptor was taken from an adult who received the AZD1222 COVID-19 vaccine. The specimen was peripheral blood, collected 28 days after the second AZD1222 dose. The chain couples TRBV11-2 to TRBJ1-4, with 9 bases that match TRBD1. The CDR3 DNA sequence: TGTGCCAGCAGCAGCGGACAGGGGATTCGAAGAGGTGAAAAACTGTTTTTT. It specifies CASSSGQGIRRGEKLFF.